The T cell receptor beta chain described here comes from a study of cytomegalovirus exposure and HLA in healthy donors. As for this clone: Its antigen is not known.

It was with 60 Vbeta and 13 Jbeta primers that the PCR ran. Assay: immunoSEQ multiplex PCR; the TCRdb copy retains only in-frame clones and omits some. The table records more than 90,000 clones, around 80% of them present only once. General study points: Most subjects' HLA-A and HLA-B alleles were reportedly predicted from TCR beta sequences. Later, an analysis showed that TCR beta chains associated with HLA were more clonally expanded than others that were equally common. Overall, roughly 150 TCR beta chains were annotated as cytomegalovirus-associated. By HLA locus, TCR association rates varied in a later analysis, with DRB1 showing the most and HLA-C the fewest.

CDR3 length: 15 residues. Germline loops: CDR1 SGHTA, CDR2 FQGNSA. Trimming removed 2 bases at V and 7 bases at J, with 15 bases between. The V and J genes are TRBV7-2 and TRBJ1-5; D is uncertain. This clonotype was obtained from a man aged 25 to 40 in good health and CMV-seronegative. Sequenced input: PBMCs. The CDR3 coding sequence is TGTGCCAGCAGCTTATACTCTTCCGCGGAGCAGCCCCAGCATTTT. Encoded protein: CASSLYSSAEQPQHF.